This entry features one T cell receptor beta chain sequence. The antigen it binds to is not known. The CDR1 and CDR2 encoded by the germline V gene (reference sequence) are SGHAT and FQDESV. Including the terminal cysteine and phenylalanine, the CDR3 comprises 15 residues. DNA was not recorded. Library method: 5' RACE. For each TCR library, 3,500 to 4,000 ng of total RNA was used. cDNA was synthesized with SMARTScribe reverse transcriptase in eight separate reactions per sample. During cDNA synthesis, unique molecular identifiers containing a 6-nucleotide sample barcode were introduced by template switching. TCRalpha and TCRbeta cDNA was amplified by two nested PCRs of 16 and 9 cycles, with bead purification after each PCR. Before amplification, the cDNA was both treated with uracil DNA-glycosylase and purified with the QIAquick PCR purification kit. The second PCR was the step at which Illumina TruSeq-compatible adapters and sample-specific barcodes were added. Library quality and concentration were assessed using TapeStation and Qubit, and roughly 5 ng of each library was pooled. Sequencing of pooled libraries was carried out on an Illumina HiSeq2500 single-index Rapid Run using 2 x 100 bp reads and custom sequencing primers. On the study's bioinformatics: MiGEC version 1.2.6 was used for UMI-based consensus assembly to correct PCR and sequencing errors. V(D)J alignment, clonotype assembly and CDR3 extraction were performed with MiXCR version 2.1.1. Gene usage, clonotype sharing and MAIT/NKT TCR abundance were normalised by analysing the top 1000, 10 000 and 20 000 clonotypes per sample. After downsampling to 27 000 UMIs, diversity was calculated as the inverse Simpson index using the vegan R package. Paired Mann-Whitney U tests were applied to discordant twin pairs, with Benjamini-Hochberg correction for multiple testing. Each entry corresponds to one CDR3 protein sequence from reads that TCRdb reprocessed, and DNA is not given. None of the V and J calls come from the authors' own analysis; TCRdb made them. The sample's records list 300,000 to 400,000 distinct CDR3 sequences. Around 2.6% of the sample rests with the top ten.

This sample stems from a study of monozygotic twins with inflammatory bowel disease (dated by TCRdb to the late 2010s). Describing the broader study: The complete study included about 28 monozygotic twin pairs: 19 IBD-discordant Danish pairs and nine German pairs, of which four were IBD-concordant and five were IBD-discordant. Disease-associated traits were sought mainly through comparisons between IBD patients and their genetically identical healthy co-twins within discordant pairs. Each individual had, on average, about 151 000 unique TCRalpha sequences and 181 000 unique TCRbeta sequences available for analysis. What the study reported, not specific to this receptor: Different T cell subtypes could not be distinguished in the analysis. IBD patients had lower TCRbeta repertoire diversity, measured by the inverse Simpson index, than their healthy co-twins. Repertoire similarity did not differ between concordant and discordant twins, which could be due to limited statistical power. The results gave no support for a single strong signal or clonotype linked to IBD. Background noise and inter-individual variability may have been introduced into the repertoires by the differing immunosuppressive treatments among patients. IBD patients shared fewer clonotypes with other individuals than healthy twins did, most markedly in patients showing signs of disease activity.

From each donor, an approximately 2.3 ml peripheral blood sample was collected into PAXgene tubes and kept at -80 degrees C. Total RNA was isolated from whole blood with the PAXgene blood miRNA kit on an automated QIAcube, without T cell sorting. Peripheral blood from monozygotic twin pairs concordant or discordant for inflammatory bowel disease was subjected to deep TCRalpha and TCRbeta repertoire profiling with unique molecular barcoding. For every twin pair, smoking habits were documented, and each individual was categorised as a current, former or never smoker. The chain uses TRBV11-1 and TRBJ2-7. The receptor comes from a human donor with ulcerative colitis or Crohn's disease, or a healthy co-twin of an affected twin (not recorded which). Material for sequencing was blood. The CDR3 region has the sequence CASSLMRTEPYEQYF.